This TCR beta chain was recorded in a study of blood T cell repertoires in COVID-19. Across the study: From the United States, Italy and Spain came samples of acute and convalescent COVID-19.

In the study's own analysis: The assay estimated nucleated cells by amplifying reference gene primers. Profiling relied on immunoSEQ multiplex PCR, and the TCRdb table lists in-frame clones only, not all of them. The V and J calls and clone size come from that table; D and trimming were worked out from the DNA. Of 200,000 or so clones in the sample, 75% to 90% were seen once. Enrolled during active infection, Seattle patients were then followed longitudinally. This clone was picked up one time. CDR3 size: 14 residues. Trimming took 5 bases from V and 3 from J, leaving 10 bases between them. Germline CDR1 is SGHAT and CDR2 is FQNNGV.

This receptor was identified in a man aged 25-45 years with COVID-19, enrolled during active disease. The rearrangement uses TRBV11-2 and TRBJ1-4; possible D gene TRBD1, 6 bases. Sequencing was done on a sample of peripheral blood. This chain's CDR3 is CASSLAGANEKLFF. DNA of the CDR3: TGTGCCAGCAGCCTGGCAGGGGCTAATGAAAAACTGTTTTTT.